The present TCR beta chain was sequenced within a study of T cell repertoires in cytomegalovirus infection. Whole-study context: Matching HLA type and CMV infection were both indicated by public TCR beta signatures.

TCRdb called the reads again in MiXCR, with one record for every CDR3 protein. The sample has under 350,000 distinct CDR3 sequences; about 9.2% are singletons. Study-wide findings and caveats: Using cumulative public TCR beta family frequency, the authors identified those who carried CMV together with the relevant HLA.

Many counts were recorded for this clonotype. Its antigen is undetermined. Trimming shortened V by 3 bases and J by 2 bases, and 14 bases separated the two germline ends. CDR3 length equals 15 residues. Germline V CDR1 and CDR2: SGHTA, FQGNSA. The rearrangement uses TRBV7-2 and TRBJ2-7; possibly TRBD2 for D (5 bases). The receptor was derived from a human donor in good health (CMV status not recorded). Some clones in this sample may be carry-over from other donors' samples. Sequenced input: PBMCs. Here the CDR3 reads CASSFQSSGTYEQYV. In nucleotides, the CDR3 is TGTGCCAGCAGCTTTCAGAGTTCGGGAACCTACGAGCAGTACGTC.